This T cell receptor beta chain was sequenced in a study of shared clonotypes between healthy human individuals. Data came from immunoSEQ multiplex PCR; TCRdb stores just in-frame clones and leaves some out. The table includes approximately 460,000 clones, roughly 80% detected once. The CDR3 contains 15 residues. The germline V gene has CDR1 SNHLY and CDR2 FYNNEI. Findings of the study overall: Donor scarcity curtailed the genetic and exposure-history diversity represented herein.

Of note for this clone: Its target is not known. This probably arose from a read error, given a far larger clone one base away.

Material for sequencing was PBMCs. The receptor's source is a woman in her 40s in good health. Some clones in this sample may be carry-over from other donors' samples. This rearrangement joins TRBV2 to TRBJ2-2, with 7 bases fitting TRBD2. The CDR3 nucleotides read TGTGCCAGCAGAATCCAGGGAGGGATCACCGAGGAGCTGTTTTTT. This sequence encodes CASRIQGGITEELFF.